A single sample is the source of the 29 T cell receptor beta chains below, sequenced in a study of T cell responses to AZD1222 COVID-19 vaccine. Data came from immunoSEQ multiplex PCR; TCRdb stores just in-frame clones and leaves some out. This sample carries about 100,000 clones, roughly 86% of them seen once, and the ten largest clones take 3.5% to 4.5%. The source material was peripheral blood, sampled on day 0 of MenACWY control vaccination. The receptors shown here come from an adult in good health.

The chain joins TRBV29-1 to TRBJ2-7, with 10 positions matching TRBD1. This CDR3 is built from 13 residues. V dropped 6 bases and J dropped 7; count of bases not matched to a gene: 9. Looked up from germline, CDR1 is SQVTM and CDR2 is ANQGSEA. CDR3 in amino acids: CSVPGQGMSEQYF. The CDR3 DNA reads TGCAGCGTCCCGGGACAGGGGATGAGTGAGCAGTACTTC.

This clone was detected a few times. The V call is TRBV20-1, the J call TRBJ1-1; the D is unclear. Looked up from germline, CDR1 is DFQATT and CDR2 is SNEGSKA (reference sequence). There are 11 residues in the CDR3. The V end was cut by 5 bases, the J end by 8 bases, with 12 bases between. For the CDR3, the DNA is TGCAGTGCTCCAGACATGGGCGAAGCTTTCTTT. Translated, it gives CSAPDMGEAFF.

V gene TRBV5-4 combines with J gene TRBJ1-4; a possible D gene is TRBD1 (6 bases). The germline gives CDR1 SGHNT, CDR2 YYREEE (reference sequence). The length of the CDR3 is 14 residues. Trimming stripped 4 bases from V and 8 bases from J, with 15 bases between. Here the CDR3 DNA reads TGTGCCAGCAGCCCGATGGACAGTCGGGAAAAACTGTTTTTT. It specifies CASSPMDSREKLFF. Full variable domain (remainder filled in from reference TRBV5-4 and TRBJ1-4): ETGVTQSPTHLIKTRGQQVTLRCSSQSGHNTVSWYQQALGQGPQFIFQYYREEENGRGNFPPRFSGLQFPNYSSELNVNALELDDSALYLCASSPMDSREKLFFGSGTQLSVL.

The chain uses TRBV11-3 and TRBJ2-3, with D perhaps given as TRBD1 or TRBD2 (6 bases each). V was cut by 3 bases and J by 1 base, with 11 bases left in between. From germline, CDR1 is SGHNT and CDR2 YENEEA. The CDR3 is 15 residues long. This CDR3 is CASSLGGDRTDTQYF. CDR3 bases: TGTGCCAGCAGCTTGGGGGGCGACCGCACAGATACGCAGTATTTT.

CDR3 sequence (DNA): TGCGCCAGCAGCTTCCAGGGGACTAACGAGCAGTACTTC. It translates to CASSFQGTNEQYF. The chain recombines TRBV5-1 with TRBJ2-7, with D possibly TRBD2 on 7 matching bases. CDR3 size: 13 residues. Germline V gene data show CDR1 as SGHRS and CDR2 as YFSETQ. V was shortened by 2 bases and J by 5 bases, with 11 bases between the two germline ends.

V usage is TRBV19 and J usage is TRBJ1-2, with 7 bases fitting TRBD1. Germline V gene sequence: CDR1 LNHDA, CDR2 SQIVND (reference sequence). The CDR3 totals 14 residues. Trimming removed 5 bases from V and 5 bases from J; junction bases left unmatched: 8. Here the CDR3 reads CASSGGTAGYGYTF. In nucleotides, the CDR3 is TGTGCCAGTAGTGGCGGGACAGCCGGATATGGCTACACCTTC.

The sample holds one count of this clone. J is TRBJ2-5 and V is TRBV10-1, with D tentatively TRBD2 (7 bases). V gave up 5 bases and J gave up 5 bases, with 21 bases separating them. The CDR3 extends over 16 amino acids. Germline V gives CDR1 WNHNN, CDR2 SYGVQD (reference sequence). CDR3 amino acids: CASSKTSPGGHETQYF. The CDR3 bases are TGCGCCAGCAGTAAGACTAGCCCGGGGGGCCACGAGACCCAGTACTTC.

The gene calls are TRBV7-6 and TRBJ2-7; D is perhaps TRBD1 (5 bases). The V end lost 0 bases, the J end lost 1 base, and 13 bases lay between the germline ends. Germline loops: CDR1 SGHVS, CDR2 FNYEAQ. The CDR3 runs to 16 residues. CDR3 sequence reads: CASSLAVGRFSYEQYF. CDR3 DNA sequence: TGTGCCAGCAGCTTAGCGGTGGGGCGATTTTCCTACGAGCAGTACTTC.

V gene TRBV7-3 combines with J gene TRBJ1-6; 7 bases are shared with TRBD1. Per the germline V gene, CDR1 is SGHTA and CDR2 is FQGTGA. The CDR3 covers 13 residues. Losses at the gene ends were 3 bases for V and 13 bases for J; bases not matched to a gene: 6. The CDR3 sequence is CASSLDRPGPLHF. The CDR3 DNA reads TGTGCCAGCAGCTTGGACAGGCCGGGTCCCCTCCACTTT.

The chain combines TRBV28 with TRBJ1-6, with D perhaps TRBD1 (5 bases). CDR3 length: 13 residues. Germline V CDR1 and CDR2: MDHEN, SYDVKM. V was cut by 7 bases and J by 10 bases, with 14 bases left in between. This chain's CDR3 is CASKKGVESPLHF. For the CDR3, the DNA is TGTGCCAGCAAAAAAGGGGTTGAGTCACCCCTCCACTTT.

This clone was detected only once. The chain's CDR3 is CASSPRAAPGLVFF. For the CDR3, the DNA is TGTGCCAGCAGTCCCAGGGCGGCCCCAGGGTTGGTTTTCTTT. V is TRBV27 and J is TRBJ1-1; a weak D match, TRBD1 (5 bases). From germline, CDR1 is MNHEY and CDR2 SMNVEV (reference sequence). V lost 5 bases and J 13 bases, leaving 23 bases between the germline ends. This CDR3 has 14 amino acids.

This clone was observed a handful of times. The J gene is TRBJ2-7, the V gene TRBV9; 8 bases line up with TRBD2. There are 14 residues in the CDR3. Germline loops: CDR1 SGDLS, CDR2 YYNGEE. V lost 3 bases and J lost 5; bases outside the gene matches: 7. The DNA of the CDR3 is TGTGCCAGCAGCGGCCTTAGCGGGATGAACGAGCAGTACTTC. Translation gives CASSGLSGMNEQYF. Based on the CDR3 plus reference TRBV9 and TRBJ2-7, the full variable domain is DSGVTQTPKHLITATGQRVTLRCSPRSGDLSVYWYQQSLDQGLQFLIQYYNGEERAKGNILERFSAQQFPDLHSELNLSSLELGDSALYFCASSGLSGMNEQYFGPGTRLTVT.

The chain is built from TRBV5-4 and TRBJ2-7; the match to TRBD2 covers 14 bases. V lost 4 bases and J lost 3; bases outside the gene matches: 6. Germline V gene data show CDR1 as SGHNT and CDR2 as YYREEE (reference sequence). The CDR3 loop spans 16 amino acids. CDR3 sequence (DNA): TGTGCCAGCAGCCCGGGACTAGCGGGAGCCCTCTACGAGCAGTACTTC. Its protein is CASSPGLAGALYEQYF.

The chain has TRBV27 and TRBJ2-7, with D possibly TRBD2 on 6 matching bases. Trimming removed 3 bases at V and 0 bases at J, with 12 bases between. The V gene's germline CDR1 is MNHEY and CDR2 SMNVEV (reference sequence). The CDR3 sequence is 15 residues long. The DNA of the CDR3 is TGTGCCAGCAGTTTTGGAGGGAGTAACTCCTACGAGCAGTACTTC. As protein: CASSFGGSNSYEQYF.

The CDR3 DNA sequence: TGTGCCAGCAGCCCCCGGTTGGTGAGCTCCTACAATGAGCAGTTCTTC. It yields the protein CASSPRLVSSYNEQFF. The V gene is TRBV9, the J gene TRBJ2-1, with D hard to call. The V gene lost 4 bases and the J gene lost 0 bases, with 14 bases spanning the gap. Germline CDR1 reads SGDLS; CDR2 reads YYNGEE. The CDR3 is 16 residues long.

This sequence joins TRBV7-2 and TRBJ2-3, with D unclear. The CDR3 is 15 residues long. Trimming pared 2 bases from V and 3 bases from J, leaving 12 bases between. From germline, CDR1 is SGHTA and CDR2 FQGNSA. CDR3 nucleotide sequence: TGTGCCAGCAGCTTAATTTATCTGCGGACAGATACGCAGTATTTT. The encoded protein is CASSLIYLRTDTQYF.

This chain links TRBV30 with TRBJ1-5; a possible D gene is TRBD1 (6 bases). The germline CDR1 and CDR2 sequences are GTSNPN and SVGIG (reference sequence). The V end lost 0 bases, the J end lost 5 bases, and 17 bases lay between the germline ends. The CDR3 has 16 amino acids. CDR3 nucleotide sequence: TGTGCCTGGAGTGTACCGCGGGGGCTGGGGGATCAGCCCCAGCATTTT. It is translated as CAWSVPRGLGDQPQHF.

V is TRBV9 and J is TRBJ1-3; 10 nucleotides agree with TRBD1. The germline gives CDR1 SGDLS, CDR2 YYNGEE. V lost 4 bases to trimming and J lost 4 bases; unmatched junction nucleotides: 5. CDR3 length: 15 residues. In nucleotides, the CDR3 is TGTGCCAGCAGCTCCGGGACAGGGGAAGGAAACACCATATATTTT. It yields the protein CASSSGTGEGNTIYF. The full variable domain, rest sourced from reference TRBV9 and TRBJ1-3, is DSGVTQTPKHLITATGQRVTLRCSPRSGDLSVYWYQQSLDQGLQFLIQYYNGEERAKGNILERFSAQQFPDLHSELNLSSLELGDSALYFCASSSGTGEGNTIYFGEGSWLTVV.

This clone has only one observation. The J gene is TRBJ1-2, the V gene TRBV7-2, with D perhaps matching TRBD1 (5 bases). The CDR3 is 12 residues long. The V gene lost 4 bases and the J gene lost 4 bases, with 7 bases spanning the gap. CDR1 SGHTA and CDR2 FQGNSA come from the germline V gene. CDR3 nucleotide sequence: TGTGCCAGCAGCTGGGACCTCTATGGCTACACCTTC. Protein product: CASSWDLYGYTF.

Points on this clone: At the DNA level, this CDR3 is encoded by other sequences in the same sample as well. The chain uses TRBV3-1 (or the pseudogene TRBV3-2) and TRBJ2-5; TRBD2 might be the D (5 bases). This CDR3 is built from 12 residues. Trimming left V 1 base short and J 5 bases short, with 5 bases between. CDR1 LGHDT and CDR2 YNNKEL come from the germline V gene (reference sequence). The CDR3 bases are TGTGCCAGCAGCCAAGGGAGGGAGACCCAGTACTTC. The encoded protein is CASSQGRETQYF.

The chain employs TRBV1 and TRBJ2-7. TRBV1 is a pseudogene segment. The CDR3 totals 11 residues. The CDR3 spells CTMLLPYEQYF. CDR3 bases: TGCACCATGCTCTTACCCTACGAGCAGTACTTC.

A single count supports this clone. The CDR3 sequence: CASSSLGQPQHF. CDR3 DNA sequence: TGTGCCAGCAGCTCTTTAGGTCAGCCCCAGCATTTT. The chain combines TRBV7-8 with TRBJ1-5, with D hard to call. The CDR3 extends over 12 amino acids. Trimming shortened V by 4 bases and J by 6 bases, and 7 bases separated the two germline ends. Germline assignment: CDR1 SGHVS and CDR2 FQNEAQ.

The rearrangement joins TRBV27 to TRBJ2-3; 15 bases agree with TRBD2. Germline CDR1 and CDR2: MNHEY and SMNVEV (reference sequence). V lost 6 bases and J lost 2; bases outside the gene matches: 18. This CDR3 spans 21 amino acids. CDR3 sequence: CASSSPGTSGRRVGPTDTQYF. The CDR3 nucleotides read TGTGCCAGCAGCTCCCCGGGGACTAGCGGGAGGAGGGTAGGGCCCACAGATACGCAGTATTTT.

A few counts support this clone. V usage is TRBV19 and J usage is TRBJ1-3; no firm D call. Germline loops: CDR1 LNHDA, CDR2 SQIVND (reference sequence). The V and J ends lost 2 bases and 0 bases respectively, with 8 bases between them. The CDR3 is made up of 15 amino acids. The CDR3 loop reads CASSILSFSGNTIYF. Here the CDR3 DNA reads TGTGCCAGTAGTATACTGTCATTCTCTGGAAACACCATATATTTT.

The rearrangement uses TRBV19 and TRBJ1-4; D is unresolved. The CDR3 length is 14 residues. Trimming pared 4 bases from V and 0 bases from J, leaving 6 bases between. Germline loops: CDR1 LNHDA, CDR2 SQIVND (reference sequence). CDR3 coding DNA: TGTGCCAGTAGTAGAACGGCAACTAATGAAAAACTGTTTTTT. This encodes CASSRTATNEKLFF. The full variable domain, completed using reference TRBV19 and TRBJ1-4, is DGGITQSPKYLFRKEGQNVTLSCEQNLNHDAMYWYRQDPGQGLRLIYYSQIVNDFQKGDIAEGYSVSREKKESFPLTVTSAQKNPTAFYLCASSRTATNEKLFFGSGTQLSVL.

The J gene is TRBJ2-6, the V gene TRBV2; D unresolved. V was shortened by 3 bases and J by 0 bases, with 6 bases between the two germline ends. The CDR3 sequence is 15 residues long. Germline V lookup: CDR1 SNHLY, CDR2 FYNNEI. The DNA of the CDR3 is TGTGCCAGCAGTGAGGGGTTCTCTGGGGCCAACGTCCTGACTTTC. Its translation is CASSEGFSGANVLTF.

This rearrangement joins TRBV29-1 to TRBJ2-1; 8 nucleotides align to TRBD2. The CDR3 length is 16 residues. Germline loops: CDR1 SQVTM, CDR2 ANQGSEA. The junction had 11 bases not matched to a gene; V was cut back by 7 bases and J by 0 bases. The CDR3 loop is CSATLQRESSYNEQFF. CDR3 sequence (DNA): TGCAGCGCAACATTGCAGCGGGAGAGCTCCTACAATGAGCAGTTCTTC.

The sample holds a few counts of this clone. The genes are TRBV3-1 (or the pseudogene TRBV3-2) and TRBJ1-1; D uncertain. V gave up 4 bases and J gave up 2 bases, with 8 bases separating them. From germline, CDR1 is LGHDT and CDR2 YNNKEL (reference sequence). This CDR3 spans 13 amino acids. The CDR3 nucleotides read TGTGCCAGCAGCCCTAGTAGTAACACTGAAGCTTTCTTT. Translation gives CASSPSSNTEAFF.

This clone was seen only a few times. The rearrangement uses TRBV7-6 and TRBJ2-1; D not resolved. CDR1 and CDR2 from the germline V gene are SGHVS and FNYEAQ. Trimming removed 1 base at V and 8 bases at J, with 9 bases between. This CDR3 spans 13 amino acids. In DNA, the CDR3 is TGTGCCAGCAGCTTAGGGTTTGGGGATGAGCAGTTCTTC. Translation: CASSLGFGDEQFF.